Below are 8 T cell receptor beta chains sequenced from a single sample in a study of blood T cell repertoires in COVID-19. Some clones are missing from TCRdb's copy, which holds only in-frame ones; the method was immunoSEQ multiplex PCR. The sample holds 300,000 to 350,000 clones, 87% seen once. Sequenced input: peripheral blood. The receptor source for this set is a man younger than 30 with active or convalescent COVID-19.

This sequence joins TRBV27 and TRBJ2-7; D is possibly TRBD1 (6 bases). CDR3 length: 15 amino acids. V was shortened by 5 bases and J by 4 bases, with 18 bases between the two germline ends. Germline-derived CDR1 and CDR2 are MNHEY and SMNVEV (reference sequence). The CDR3 DNA sequence: TGTGCCAGCAGTATCAGGCCAGGGGACACATACGAGCAGTACTTC. Its protein product is CASSIRPGDTYEQYF.

J is TRBJ2-3 and V is TRBV13, with 8 positions matching TRBD2. Losses at the gene ends were 5 bases for V and 6 bases for J; bases not matched to a gene: 13. CDR3 length equals 16 residues. Per germline, CDR1 PRHDT and CDR2 FYEKMQ (reference sequence). The CDR3 loop reads CASSLIARGVSDTQYF. DNA for the CDR3: TGTGCCAGCAGCCTCATTGCGCGGGGGGTATCGGATACGCAGTATTTT.

The rearrangement joins TRBV19 to TRBJ2-7, with 9 nucleotides matching TRBD1. CDR3 length: 15 residues. In germline, CDR1 is LNHDA, CDR2 SQIVND (reference sequence). V dropped 9 bases and J dropped 3; count of bases not matched to a gene: 12. CDR3 in amino acids: CASVQRTGQGYEQYF. CDR3 sequence (DNA): TGTGCCAGCGTTCAGAGAACGGGACAGGGCTACGAGCAGTACTTC.

The V and J genes are TRBV7-2 and TRBJ1-4; no firm D call. The germline V gene encodes CDR1 SGHTA and CDR2 FQGNSA. V gave up 1 base and J gave up 7 bases, with 10 bases separating them. This CDR3 contains 14 residues. CDR3 amino acids: CASSLGGPAEKLFF. DNA of the CDR3: TGTGCCAGCAGCTTAGGCGGGCCGGCTGAAAAACTGTTTTTT.

The rearrangement joins TRBV7-9 to TRBJ2-5, with unresolved D. Germline values: CDR1 SEHNR, CDR2 FQNEAQ (reference sequence). Between the trimmed V and J ends, which lost 5 bases and 5 bases, there was a span of 12 bases. The CDR3 has 13 residues. This CDR3 is CASSPPVRETQYF. CDR3 coding DNA: TGTGCCAGCAGCCCCCCCGTCCGGGAGACCCAGTACTTC. The complete variable domain, with remaining parts taken from reference TRBV7-9 and TRBJ2-5, reads DTGVSQNPRHKITKRGQNVTFRCDPISEHNRLYWYRQTLGQGPEFLTYFQNEAQLEKSRLLSDRFSAERPKGSFSTLEIQRTEQGDSAMYLCASSPPVRETQYFGPGTRLLVL.

The chain employs TRBV7-2 and TRBJ2-3, with 7 bases lining up with TRBD2. The CDR3 extends over 16 amino acids. The J segment lost 0 bases and the V segment lost 5 bases, leaving 8 bases of the junction unmatched. CDR1 and CDR2 from the germline V gene are SGHTA and FQGNSA. DNA for the CDR3: TGTGCCAGCAGCCCTATGCTAGCGGCTAGCACAGATACGCAGTATTTT. Amino acid sequence: CASSPMLAASTDTQYF. Drawing the rest from reference TRBV7-2 and TRBJ2-3, the complete variable domain is GAGVSQSPSNKVTEKGKDVELRCDPISGHTALYWYRQSLGQGLEFLIYFQGNSAPDKSGLPSDRFSAERTGGSVSTLTIQRTQQEDSAVYLCASSPMLAASTDTQYFGPGTRLTVL.

The rearrangement joins TRBV5-1 to TRBJ2-5, with D uncertain. The CDR3 is 13 amino acids. Germline loops: CDR1 SGHRS, CDR2 YFSETQ. V lost 1 base to trimming and J lost 5 bases, with 9 bases between them. CDR3 nucleotides: TGCGCCAGCAGCTTGAGTAGTATGGAGACCCAGTACTTC. Its protein is CASSLSSMETQYF. The full variable domain, in which reference TRBV5-1 and TRBJ2-5 provide the parts outside the CDR3, is KAGVTQTPRYLIKTRGQQVTLSCSPISGHRSVSWYQQTPGQGLQFLFEYFSETQRNKGNFPGRFSGRQFSNSRSEMNVSTLELGDSALYLCASSLSSMETQYFGPGTRLLVL.

The chain recombines TRBV6-5 with TRBJ2-2; D uncertain. The germline V gene has CDR1 MNHEY and CDR2 SVGAGI. Between the trimmed V and J ends, which lost 8 bases and 11 bases, there was a span of 12 bases. CDR3 size: 11 residues. The CDR3 protein is CASPLFLELFF. CDR3 coding DNA: TGTGCCAGCCCCCTTTTCCTTGAGCTGTTTTTT.